These 28 T cell receptor beta chains originate from one sample sequenced in a study of cytomegalovirus exposure and HLA in healthy donors. PCR was performed using 60 Vbeta and 13 Jbeta primers. TCRdb's table, derived via immunoSEQ multiplex PCR, lists solely in-frame clones and lacks some. The sample has roughly 150,000 clones; around four fifths are singletons. Sequenced sample: PBMCs. These receptors were taken from a man aged 25 to 45 in good health and CMV-seronegative.

This chain links TRBV28 with TRBJ1-4; weak D call: TRBD1 (5 bases). This CDR3 comprises 15 residues. V was cut by 7 bases and J by 10 bases, with 22 bases left in between. Looked up from germline, CDR1 is MDHEN and CDR2 is SYDVKM. The CDR3 loop is CASTYLSLAQGKLFF. CDR3 DNA sequence: TGTGCCAGCACCTACCTTAGCTTGGCTCAGGGAAAACTGTTTTTT.

The count of this clone is one. The chain is built from TRBV2 and TRBJ2-7; 8 bases agree with TRBD2. Losses at the gene ends were 0 bases for V and 2 bases for J; bases not matched to a gene: 6. The CDR3 extends over 16 amino acids. From germline, CDR1 is SNHLY and CDR2 FYNNEI. The CDR3 spells CASSEAELAVTYEQYF. For the CDR3, the DNA is TGTGCCAGCAGTGAAGCGGAACTAGCGGTTACCTACGAGCAGTACTTC.

The rearrangement joins TRBV30 to TRBJ2-4; tentatively, D is TRBD2 (5 bases). Germline V gene lookup returns CDR1 GTSNPN and CDR2 SVGIG (reference sequence). CDR3 size: 12 residues. Trimming took 3 bases from V and 6 from J, leaving 9 bases between them. The CDR3 here is CAWRGLTNIQYF. The DNA of the CDR3 is TGTGCCTGGAGAGGACTCACAAACATTCAGTACTTC.

This clone was detected only a few times. This chain links TRBV11-2 with TRBJ1-5; D uncertain. CDR3 length: 13 residues. Germline V gene sequence: CDR1 SGHAT, CDR2 FQNNGV. V lost 2 bases and J 7 bases, leaving 9 bases between the germline ends. The CDR3 protein is CASSLTTGQPQHF. The CDR3 region has the DNA TGTGCCAGCAGCTTAACCACCGGGCAGCCCCAGCATTTT.

V and J are TRBV9 and TRBJ2-3; D perhaps matches TRBD1 (6 bases). This CDR3 contains 16 residues. Looked up from germline, CDR1 is SGDLS and CDR2 is YYNGEE. Between the trimmed V and J ends, which lost 2 bases and 7 bases, there was a span of 20 bases. The CDR3 sequence: CASSVFEGDGSNTQYF. CDR3 DNA: TGTGCCAGCAGCGTTTTCGAGGGGGACGGTTCGAATACGCAGTATTTT.

This sequence joins TRBV27 and TRBJ2-2, with TRBD2 matching over 11 bases. V was pared by 5 bases and J by 5 bases, with 7 bases of the junction left unmatched. Germline CDR1 MNHEY, CDR2 SMNVEV (reference sequence). This CDR3 has 16 residues. The CDR3 region is CASSLGTSGITGELFF. The CDR3 DNA follows: TGTGCCAGCAGTCTAGGGACTAGCGGAATTACCGGGGAGCTGTTTTTT.

This rearrangement joins TRBV5-1 to TRBJ2-5; 8 positions match TRBD2. TRBJ2-7 matches the DNA end more closely, so the J call is doubtful. Looked up from germline, CDR1 is SGHRS and CDR2 is YFSETQ. There are 16 residues in the CDR3. CDR3 in amino acids: CASSSELTSGSYEQYF. The DNA of the CDR3 is TGCGCCAGCAGCTCCGAACTCACTAGCGGATCCTACGAGCAGTACTTC.

This chain connects TRBV27 to TRBJ2-4; 14 bases agree with TRBD2. V lost 5 bases to trimming and J lost 2 bases; unmatched junction nucleotides: 5. Germline lookup yields CDR1 MNHEY and CDR2 SMNVEV (reference sequence). The CDR3 has 17 amino acids. CDR3 DNA sequence: TGTGCCAGCAGTAGAAGACTAGCGGGGGGGCCCAAAAACATTCAGTACTTC. This sequence encodes CASSRRLAGGPKNIQYF.

The chain recombines TRBV7-9 with TRBJ2-3; 11 nucleotides match TRBD2. This CDR3 comprises 19 residues. The V and J ends lost 5 bases and 4 bases, in that order; junction bases with no gene match: 17. The germline gives CDR1 SEHNR, CDR2 FQNEAQ (reference sequence). The CDR3 bases are TGTGCCAGCAGCCCCGAGTCCTCTAGCGGGAGGAAACGGGCAGATACGCAGTATTTT. Its protein is CASSPESSSGRKRADTQYF.

V and J are TRBV6-6 and TRBJ1-5; 9 bases match TRBD1. The junction had 8 bases not matched to a gene; V was cut back by 5 bases and J by 6 bases. Looked up from germline, CDR1 is MNHNY and CDR2 is SVGAGI (reference sequence). The CDR3 length is 15 residues. The CDR3 protein is CASSKTGGSSQPQHF. The DNA for the CDR3 is TGTGCCAGCAGTAAGACAGGGGGTAGTAGTCAGCCCCAGCATTTT.

This chain joins TRBV6-6 and TRBJ1-1; D call uncertain. Germline V gene sequence: CDR1 MNHNY, CDR2 SVGAGI (reference sequence). V was pared by 7 bases and J by 8 bases, with 11 bases between. The CDR3 runs 11 residues. The CDR3 here is CASMMVREAFF. CDR3 bases: TGTGCCAGCATGATGGTTCGGGAAGCTTTCTTT.

The chain links TRBV6-5 to TRBJ2-1, with 8 positions matching TRBD2. This CDR3 has 13 amino acids. The J segment lost 10 bases and the V segment lost 8 bases, leaving 10 bases of the junction unmatched. Germline assignment: CDR1 MNHEY and CDR2 SVGAGI. DNA for the CDR3: TGTGCCAGCGGGGGGCGCGGGAGGTGGGAGCAGTTCTTC. Encoded protein: CASGGRGRWEQFF.

This clone was seen a single time. This chain joins TRBV28 and TRBJ2-4, with TRBD1 as a possible D gene (5 bases). This CDR3 region has 17 residues. Germline V gene sequence: CDR1 MDHEN, CDR2 SYDVKM. Trimming left V 3 bases short and J 2 bases short, with 17 bases between. CDR3 DNA: TGTGCCAGCAGTTTCGTAGGGGCCAGGGAATCCAAAAACATTCAGTACTTC. This encodes CASSFVGARESKNIQYF.

The rearrangement links TRBV19 to TRBJ1-1; 7 bases line up with TRBD1. CDR3 length: 13 amino acids. Germline-derived CDR1 and CDR2 are LNHDA and SQIVND (reference sequence). V trimming: 6 bases; J trimming: 4 bases; junction bases outside the gene matches: 5. CDR3: CASSTRGLTEAFF. The CDR3 coding sequence is TGTGCCAGTAGCACGAGGGGGCTCACTGAAGCTTTCTTT.

The chain joins TRBV28 to TRBJ2-3; the D gene is possibly TRBD2 (5 bases). The CDR3 has 13 amino acids. The germline V gene has CDR1 MDHEN and CDR2 SYDVKM. The germline V and J ends were trimmed by 7 bases and 3 bases, with 11 bases remaining between them. The CDR3 is CASMGSGTDTQYF. The CDR3 coding sequence is TGTGCCAGCATGGGGAGTGGGACAGATACGCAGTATTTT. Supplemented by reference TRBV28 and TRBJ2-3, the full variable domain reads DVKVTQSSRYLVKRTGEKVFLECVQDMDHENMFWYRQDPGLGLRLIYFSYDVKMKEKGDIPEGYSVSREKKERFSLILESASTNQTSMYLCASMGSGTDTQYFGPGTRLTVL.

The chain couples TRBV7-9 to TRBJ2-7; TRBD1 might be the D (6 bases). Per the germline V gene, CDR1 is SEHNR and CDR2 is FQNEAQ (reference sequence). The CDR3 has 14 residues. With 5 bases removed from V and 2 bases from J, the gap between germline ends came to 13 bases. Here the CDR3 DNA reads TGTGCCAGCAGCCCTCGGACAGTCCCCTACGAGCAGTACTTC. Translation gives CASSPRTVPYEQYF.

The J gene is TRBJ2-7, the V gene TRBV28, with TRBD2 matching over 10 bases. The CDR3 consists of 15 residues. CDR1 is MDHEN and CDR2 is SYDVKM in the germline V gene. Trimming at V came to 5 bases and at J to 1 base, leaving 5 bases not matched to a gene. Here the CDR3 DNA reads TGTGCCAGCAGTCTACTAGCGGGGACGTCCTACGAGCAGTACTTC. It specifies CASSLLAGTSYEQYF.

The rearrangement joins TRBV6-4 to TRBJ2-1; a possible D gene is TRBD2 (6 bases). Looked up from germline, CDR1 is MRHNA and CDR2 is SNTAGT. V was clipped by 5 bases and J by 6 bases, with 14 bases between them. CDR3 length: 14 amino acids. The CDR3 here is CASSSVGGSNEQFF. In DNA form, the CDR3 reads TGTGCCAGCAGTTCGGTAGGAGGGAGCAATGAGCAGTTCTTC.

V and J are TRBV4-2 and TRBJ2-7; 7 positions match TRBD2. V lost 1 base and J lost 0; bases outside the gene matches: 9. This CDR3 contains 17 residues. Germline V lookup: CDR1 LGHNA, CDR2 YNFKEQ. The CDR3 protein is CASSQGLGEGSSYEQYF. The CDR3 bases are TGTGCCAGCAGCCAAGGCCTAGGGGAGGGAAGCTCCTACGAGCAGTACTTC.

This chain uses TRBV2 with TRBJ2-1; 9 nucleotides align to TRBD2. V shed 8 bases and J 4 bases; nucleotides not matched to a gene: 6. Germline CDR1 is SNHLY and CDR2 is FYNNEI. The CDR3 sequence is 14 residues long. This chain's CDR3 is CASPLAGVYNEQFF. CDR3 coding DNA: TGTGCCAGCCCACTAGCGGGCGTTTACAATGAGCAGTTCTTC.

The chain employs TRBV7-9 and TRBJ1-3; TRBD1 might be the D (5 bases). Germline V gene sequence: CDR1 SEHNR, CDR2 FQNEAQ (reference sequence). Trimming removed 2 bases at V and 0 bases at J, with 14 bases between. This CDR3 has 17 amino acids. CDR3 DNA sequence: TGTGCCAGCAGCTTATCACCAGGGTCTACCTCTGGAAACACCATATATTTT. It codes for CASSLSPGSTSGNTIYF.

The chain carries TRBV5-6 and TRBJ2-7, with 9 bases matching TRBD1. CDR1 is SGHDT, CDR2 YYEEEE, per germline. CDR3 length: 14 residues. V was pared by 6 bases and J by 5 bases, with 9 bases of the junction left unmatched. Here the CDR3 DNA reads TGTGCCAGCAAACCGGGACAGGGTCGCCACGAGCAGTACTTC. The encoded protein is CASKPGQGRHEQYF. The variable domain in full, completed from reference TRBV5-6 and TRBJ2-7, reads DAGVTQSPTHLIKTRGQQVTLRCSPKSGHDTVSWYQQALGQGPQFIFQYYEEEERQRGNFPDRFSGHQFPNYSSELNVNALLLGDSALYLCASKPGQGRHEQYFGPGTRLTVT.

This chain joins TRBV5-1 and TRBJ1-1; 7 nucleotides line up with TRBD1. The trim removed 4 bases at V and 3 bases at J, leaving 9 bases unmatched. Germline-derived CDR1 and CDR2 are SGHRS and YFSETQ. The CDR3 totals 15 residues. The CDR3 coding sequence is TGCGCCAGCAGCCCCCCGGGACAGCCGTACACTGAAGCTTTCTTT. Its protein product is CASSPPGQPYTEAFF. Full variable domain (rest looked up from reference TRBV5-1 and TRBJ1-1): KAGVTQTPRYLIKTRGQQVTLSCSPISGHRSVSWYQQTPGQGLQFLFEYFSETQRNKGNFPGRFSGRQFSNSRSEMNVSTLELGDSALYLCASSPPGQPYTEAFFGQGTRLTVV.

V and J are TRBV30 and TRBJ1-1; 8 bases fit TRBD1. V lost 5 bases, J lost 4 bases, and 3 bases stayed unmatched. This CDR3 is 12 amino acids long. The V gene's germline CDR1 is GTSNPN and CDR2 SVGIG (reference sequence). CDR3 coding DNA: TGTGCCTGGGACAGGGGAGGCACTGAAGCTTTCTTT. It specifies CAWDRGGTEAFF.

The V gene is TRBV14, the J gene TRBJ2-1, with 8 nucleotides matching TRBD2. CDR1 is SGHDN, CDR2 FVKESK, per germline. The CDR3 extends over 17 amino acids. After removal of 3 bases from V and 7 bases from J, the junction contained 14 bases not matched to a gene. The CDR3 spells CASSQGIASGRLNEQFF. The DNA for the CDR3 is TGTGCCAGCAGCCAGGGGATAGCCAGCGGGAGACTTAATGAGCAGTTCTTC.

V usage is TRBV30 and J usage is TRBJ1-1, with D uncertain. Trimming shortened V by 5 bases and J by 5 bases, and 12 bases separated the two germline ends. The CDR3 is made up of 12 amino acids. CDR1 is GTSNPN, CDR2 SVGIG, per germline (reference sequence). The CDR3 loop reads CAWWIVGTEAFF. In DNA, the CDR3 is TGTGCCTGGTGGATAGTCGGGACTGAAGCTTTCTTT.

DNA of the CDR3: TGTGCCAGCAGCCAACGGCCCGGGGACACCCAAGAGACCCAGTACTTC. Amino acid sequence: CASSQRPGDTQETQYF. This chain links TRBV4-2 with TRBJ2-5, with D possibly matching TRBD1 (6 bases). The germline V gene has CDR1 LGHNA and CDR2 YNFKEQ. The CDR3 is 16 amino acids. Trimming stripped 2 bases from V and 1 base from J, with 14 bases between.

V is TRBV5-6 and J is TRBJ1-2; D call uncertain. The V end lost 0 bases, the J end lost 2 bases, and 5 bases lay between the germline ends. CDR1 and CDR2 from the germline V gene are SGHDT and YYEEEE. This CDR3 spans 13 amino acids. The CDR3 nucleotides read TGTGCCAGCAGCTTGGCCTCCAACTATGGCTACACCTTC. Amino acid sequence: CASSLASNYGYTF. The full variable domain, its missing parts supplied by reference TRBV5-6 and TRBJ1-2, is DAGVTQSPTHLIKTRGQQVTLRCSPKSGHDTVSWYQQALGQGPQFIFQYYEEEERQRGNFPDRFSGHQFPNYSSELNVNALLLGDSALYLCASSLASNYGYTFGSGTRLTVV.